The 17 T cell receptor beta chains below come from one sample, sequenced in a study of blood T cell repertoires in COVID-19. This table comes from immunoSEQ multiplex PCR, and its TCRdb copy is limited to in-frame clones, with some not included. The sample consists of about 52,000 clones, under 90% of them appearing once. What was sequenced was peripheral blood. The receptors here all came from a man older than 75 with COVID-19, enrolled during active disease.

The chain joins TRBV4-1 to TRBJ1-4; TRBD1 is a possible D gene (5 bases). Germline assignment: CDR1 MGHRA and CDR2 YSYEKL. CDR3 length: 15 residues. V dropped 0 bases and J dropped 5 bases, with 10 bases sitting between them. The CDR3 loop is CASSQEGARNEKLFF. The CDR3 DNA is TGCGCCAGCAGCCAAGAAGGGGCGAGGAATGAAAAACTGTTTTTT.

V and J are TRBV30 and TRBJ2-1, with unresolved D. V lost 1 base and J 9 bases, leaving 16 bases between the germline ends. From germline, CDR1 is GTSNPN and CDR2 SVGIG (reference sequence). This CDR3 region has 14 residues. CDR3 region: CAWSADPSSSEQFF. The CDR3 DNA follows: TGTGCCTGGAGTGCCGACCCAAGTTCTAGTGAGCAGTTCTTC.

The chain carries TRBV29-1 and TRBJ1-3; no reliable D call. CDR1 is SQVTM, CDR2 ANQGSEA, per germline. The CDR3 has 13 amino acids. V was cut by 4 bases and J by 4 bases, with 11 bases left in between. In DNA, the CDR3 is TGCAGCGTTGCCGGGTCCGGCGGAAACACCATATATTTT. It yields the protein CSVAGSGGNTIYF. The variable domain in full, with the rest retrieved from reference TRBV29-1 and TRBJ1-3, is SAVISQKPSRDICQRGTSLTIQCQVDSQVTMMFWYRQQPGQSLTLIATANQGSEATYESGFVIDKFPISRPNLTFSTLTVSNMSPEDSSIYLCSVAGSGGNTIYFGEGSWLTVV.

The rearrangement uses TRBV24-1 and TRBJ2-1; 8 nucleotides agree with TRBD1. CDR1 is KGHDR and CDR2 is SFDVKD in the germline V gene. Unmatched junction bases numbered 11, after V lost 4 bases and J lost 10 bases. The CDR3 consists of 15 residues. The DNA of the CDR3 is TGTGCCACCAGTGACAGGACAGGGTCCTTCGAGGAGCAGTTCTTC. Protein: CATSDRTGSFEEQFF.

The rearrangement joins TRBV19 to TRBJ1-6; 7 nucleotides agree with TRBD1. J lost 4 bases, V lost 6 bases, and 9 bases had no gene match. CDR3 length: 16 residues. Per the germline V gene, CDR1 is LNHDA and CDR2 is SQIVND (reference sequence). The CDR3 loop reads CASSAGTEAYNSPLHF. The CDR3, as DNA: TGTGCCAGTAGCGCCGGGACAGAAGCTTATAATTCACCCCTCCACTTT.

This chain uses TRBV5-1 with TRBJ2-1, with 9 nucleotides matching TRBD1. Unmatched junction bases numbered 8, after V lost 4 bases and J lost 0 bases. The CDR3 has 17 amino acids. CDR1 and CDR2 from the germline V gene are SGHRS and YFSETQ. The CDR3 spells CASSRQTGGNSYNEQFF. CDR3 DNA: TGCGCCAGCAGCCGCCAGACAGGGGGGAACTCCTACAATGAGCAGTTCTTC. Filled out from reference TRBV5-1 and TRBJ2-1, the complete variable domain reads KAGVTQTPRYLIKTRGQQVTLSCSPISGHRSVSWYQQTPGQGLQFLFEYFSETQRNKGNFPGRFSGRQFSNSRSEMNVSTLELGDSALYLCASSRQTGGNSYNEQFFGPGTRLTVL.

This clone has just a few counts. The chain joins TRBV24-1 to TRBJ2-7; 8 bases align to TRBD1. Trimming cost V 3 bases and J 2 bases; bases outside gene matches: 5. The CDR3 covers 15 residues. Per germline, CDR1 KGHDR and CDR2 SFDVKD. The CDR3 loop reads CATSDPRQGPYEQYF. CDR3 sequence (DNA): TGTGCCACCAGTGATCCCCGACAGGGGCCCTACGAGCAGTACTTC.

This chain connects TRBV2 to TRBJ2-7; D is perhaps TRBD2 (5 bases). CDR1 and CDR2 (germline): SNHLY, FYNNEI. V dropped 3 bases and J dropped 3 bases, with 6 bases sitting between them. The CDR3 runs to 12 residues. The CDR3 here is CASSDAGYEQYF. The DNA for the CDR3 is TGTGCCAGCAGTGACGCGGGCTACGAGCAGTACTTC.

The rearrangement uses TRBV5-4 and TRBJ1-1; D ambiguous. Trimming pared 0 bases from V and 3 bases from J, leaving 12 bases between. This CDR3 has 15 residues. CDR1 SGHNT and CDR2 YYREEE come from the germline V gene (reference sequence). CDR3 sequence reads: CASSLGRGMDTEAFF. The DNA for the CDR3 is TGTGCCAGCAGCTTGGGTCGGGGTATGGACACTGAAGCTTTCTTT.

This clone has only one observation. The chain carries TRBV10-3 and TRBJ2-7; the match to TRBD1 covers 8 bases. Trimming removed 8 bases from V and 3 bases from J; junction bases left unmatched: 3. This CDR3 spans 12 amino acids. Germline V gene data show CDR1 as ENHRY and CDR2 as SYGVKD. CDR3: CAIGQGSYEQYF. The CDR3 DNA reads TGTGCCATCGGACAGGGTAGCTACGAGCAGTACTTC.

The rearrangement joins TRBV2 to TRBJ2-3; 12 bases are shared with TRBD2. Germline V gene lookup returns CDR1 SNHLY and CDR2 FYNNEI. The J segment lost 3 bases and the V segment lost 7 bases, leaving 5 bases of the junction unmatched. The CDR3 covers 15 residues. The CDR3 DNA is TGTGCCAGCAACCCTAGCGGGGGGGCGACAGATACGCAGTATTTT. It codes for CASNPSGGATDTQYF.

The J gene is TRBJ1-1, the V gene TRBV29-1; D is unclear. CDR1 and CDR2 (germline): SQVTM, ANQGSEA. The CDR3 loop spans 14 amino acids. V lost 7 bases to trimming and J lost 0 bases, with 15 bases between them. The CDR3 sequence: CSALAFVMNTEAFF. In nucleotides, the CDR3 is TGCAGCGCGCTTGCGTTCGTTATGAACACTGAAGCTTTCTTT. Supplemented by reference TRBV29-1 and TRBJ1-1, the full variable domain reads SAVISQKPSRDICQRGTSLTIQCQVDSQVTMMFWYRQQPGQSLTLIATANQGSEATYESGFVIDKFPISRPNLTFSTLTVSNMSPEDSSIYLCSALAFVMNTEAFFGQGTRLTVV.

The rearrangement joins TRBV28 to TRBJ2-5, with TRBD2 matching over 10 bases. CDR3 length: 18 amino acids. V shed 5 bases and J 1 base; nucleotides not matched to a gene: 13. From germline, CDR1 is MDHEN and CDR2 SYDVKM. This CDR3 is CASSTHPGLAEAQETQYF. CDR3 DNA sequence: TGTGCCAGCAGTACACACCCTGGACTAGCGGAGGCCCAAGAGACCCAGTACTTC. Variable domain in full (rest from reference TRBV28 and TRBJ2-5): DVKVTQSSRYLVKRTGEKVFLECVQDMDHENMFWYRQDPGLGLRLIYFSYDVKMKEKGDIPEGYSVSREKKERFSLILESASTNQTSMYLCASSTHPGLAEAQETQYFGPGTRLLVL.

The CDR3 sequence is CASSPRDLGGQPQHF. The CDR3, as DNA: TGTGCCAGTAGTCCCCGGGATCTAGGCGGTCAGCCCCAGCATTTT. The chain has TRBV19 and TRBJ1-5; D gene unclear. V was shortened by 5 bases and J by 6 bases, with 17 bases between the two germline ends. The length of the CDR3 is 15 residues. Germline-derived CDR1 and CDR2 are LNHDA and SQIVND (reference sequence).

This clone has just one count. The V gene is TRBV29-1, the J gene TRBJ2-1, with TRBD2 matching 7 bases. CDR3 length: 15 residues. Germline CDR1 is SQVTM and CDR2 is ANQGSEA. V dropped 4 bases and J dropped 5; count of bases not matched to a gene: 11. The CDR3 sequence is CSVAGGLGGDNEQFF. DNA of the CDR3: TGCAGCGTTGCGGGGGGACTCGGCGGGGACAATGAGCAGTTCTTC.

In this sample, this clone turned up a few times. This rearrangement joins TRBV27 to TRBJ1-1, with 8 bases lining up with TRBD1. The CDR3 totals 15 residues. From germline, CDR1 is MNHEY and CDR2 SMNVEV (reference sequence). Trimming removed 5 bases from V and 0 bases from J; junction bases left unmatched: 5. CDR3 coding DNA: TGTGCCAGCAGTCAGGACAGGGCTATGAACACTGAAGCTTTCTTT. This sequence encodes CASSQDRAMNTEAFF.

The CDR3 bases are TGTGCCAGCAGTGAAGGCGGGGTGGAGACCCAGTACTTC. Its translation is CASSEGGVETQYF. The gene calls are TRBV2 and TRBJ2-5; D is possibly TRBD2 (6 bases). Germline CDR1 and CDR2: SNHLY and FYNNEI. The CDR3 consists of 13 residues. Trimming pared 1 base from V and 5 bases from J, leaving 8 bases between.